The 32 T cell receptor beta chains below all came from one sample that was sequenced in a study of CD8+CD57+ T cells in acquired aplastic anemia. Genomic DNA, serving as template, underwent TCR beta VDJ and CDR3 profiling. TCRdb re-called the reads through MiXCR, storing one row per CDR3 protein. The repertoire holds roughly 80,000 distinct CDR3 sequences, with less than 85% as singletons. All patients picked for sequencing had shown, by flow cytometry, an expansion of CD8+CD57+ cells. Sequenced sample: sorted CD4+, CD8+, or CD8+CD57+ T cells (not recorded which) from PBMCs. These receptors were collected from a human donor with aplastic anemia.

Ten or more counts support this clonotype. The J gene is TRBJ2-1, the V gene TRBV5-1; 12 bases match TRBD2. Looked up from germline, CDR1 is SGHRS and CDR2 is YFSETQ. The length of the CDR3 is 16 residues. Trimming at V came to 4 bases and at J to 7 bases, leaving 9 bases not matched to a gene. In DNA form, the CDR3 reads TGCGCCAGCAGCATTCGACTAGCGGGAGAGTCTAATGAGCAGTTCTTC. Its protein is CASSIRLAGESNEQFF.

The V gene is TRBV15, the J gene TRBJ1-1; 7 nucleotides match TRBD1. J lost 4 bases, V lost 2 bases, and 1 base had no gene match. Germline CDR1 and CDR2: LNHNV and YYDKDF (reference sequence). The CDR3 runs 13 residues. CDR3 nucleotide sequence: TGTGCCACCAGCAGAAGACAGGGCACTGAAGCTTTCTTT. Amino acid sequence: CATSRRQGTEAFF.

The chain combines TRBV10-3 with TRBJ1-3; no clear D. The germline gives CDR1 ENHRY, CDR2 SYGVKD. The CDR3 runs to 12 residues. Trimming pared 8 bases from V and 0 bases from J, leaving 5 bases between. In DNA, the CDR3 is TGTGCCATCGGGAGCTCTGGAAACACCATATATTTT. Its translation is CAIGSSGNTIYF.

The chain recombines TRBV4-1 with TRBJ1-1; 7 bases are shared with TRBD1. The CDR3 has 13 amino acids. Germline lookup yields CDR1 MGHRA and CDR2 YSYEKL. V lost 4 bases to trimming and J lost 5 bases; unmatched junction nucleotides: 4. This CDR3 is CASSLDRETEAFF. CDR3 sequence (DNA): TGCGCCAGCAGCCTAGACAGGGAAACTGAAGCTTTCTTT.

The rearrangement joins TRBV7-3 to TRBJ2-7; no reliable D call. From germline, CDR1 is SGHTA and CDR2 FQGTGA. The CDR3 consists of 15 residues. Trimming pared 0 bases from V and 4 bases from J, leaving 13 bases between. The CDR3 here is CASSLTSSSVYEQYF. The CDR3 nucleotides read TGTGCCAGCAGCTTAACGAGTTCCAGCGTATACGAGCAGTACTTC.

This clonotype was picked up many times. The V call is TRBV7-9, the J call TRBJ1-1; D is ambiguous. Germline V gene lookup returns CDR1 SEHNR and CDR2 FQNEAQ (reference sequence). This CDR3 contains 15 residues. V gave up 7 bases and J gave up 0 bases, with 15 bases separating them. Here the CDR3 reads CASTPVGQVNTEAFF. The CDR3 DNA sequence: TGTGCCAGCACCCCCGTCGGGCAGGTGAACACTGAAGCTTTCTTT. The whole variable domain, remainder taken from reference TRBV7-9 and TRBJ1-1, is DTGVSQNPRHKITKRGQNVTFRCDPISEHNRLYWYRQTLGQGPEFLTYFQNEAQLEKSRLLSDRFSAERPKGSFSTLEIQRTEQGDSAMYLCASTPVGQVNTEAFFGQGTRLTVV.

This rearrangement joins TRBV16 to TRBJ1-2; no firm D call. Looked up from germline, CDR1 is KGHSY and CDR2 is FQNENV. V gave up 3 bases and J gave up 7 bases, with 18 bases separating them. The CDR3 loop spans 15 amino acids. DNA for the CDR3: TGTGCCAGCAGCCAGTTAGCCAGCGTCGCCCCTGGCTACACCTTC. It specifies CASSQLASVAPGYTF.

This clonotype has just a few counts. This rearrangement joins TRBV24-1 to TRBJ2-6, with D tentatively TRBD1 (6 bases). V was cut by 4 bases and J by 1 base, with 7 bases left in between. Germline-derived CDR1 and CDR2 are KGHDR and SFDVKD. The CDR3 is 15 residues long. This CDR3 is CATSETGSGANVLTF. In nucleotides, the CDR3 is TGTGCCACCAGTGAAACAGGGTCTGGGGCCAACGTCCTGACTTTC.

The table lists this clonotype with a count of one. For the CDR3, the DNA is TGTGCCAGCAGCAGGGACAGGGTTCGACCCTACGAGCAGTACTTC. Residues: CASSRDRVRPYEQYF. The V and J genes are TRBV5-6 and TRBJ2-7; 9 nucleotides line up with TRBD1. J gave up 2 bases and V 4 bases, and 7 bases lay outside the gene matches. The CDR3 is 15 amino acids. From germline, CDR1 is SGHDT and CDR2 YYEEEE.

The chain links TRBV2 to TRBJ2-7; 7 nucleotides agree with TRBD2. The CDR3 length is 13 residues. CDR1 and CDR2 from the germline V gene are SNHLY and FYNNEI. Unmatched junction bases numbered 10, after V lost 7 bases and J lost 7 bases. CDR3 in amino acids: CASISERGGEQYF. DNA for the CDR3: TGTGCCAGCATATCGGAGCGGGGTGGTGAGCAGTACTTC. Filled out from reference TRBV2 and TRBJ2-7, the complete variable domain reads EPEVTQTPSHQVTQMGQEVILRCVPISNHLYFYWYRQILGQKVEFLVSFYNNEISEKSEIFDDQFSVERPDGSNFTLKIRSTKLEDSAMYFCASISERGGEQYFGPGTRLTVT.

With respect to this clonotype: Germline is not matched at one junction end, which may reflect a read error. The gene calls are TRBV24-1 and TRBJ2-3; possible D gene TRBD2, 5 bases. This CDR3 contains 14 residues. The V gene's germline CDR1 is KGHDR and CDR2 SFDVKD. In DNA form, the CDR3 reads TGTGCCAGCAGTTCGGGGATTGGCACAGATACGCAGTATTTT. It specifies CASSSGIGTDTQYF.

The gene calls are TRBV20-1 and TRBJ1-6; D uncertain. This CDR3 comprises 15 residues. Trimming removed 0 bases at V and 3 bases at J, with 9 bases between. Germline V gene data show CDR1 as DFQATT and CDR2 as SNEGSKA (reference sequence). The CDR3 DNA follows: TGCAGTGCTAGAGAAGAGGGTAGCTATAATTCACCCCTCCACTTT. As protein: CSAREEGSYNSPLHF.

This clonotype was counted a few times. The V gene is TRBV10-2, the J gene TRBJ2-7; TRBD1 matches at 11 bases. The germline gives CDR1 WSHSY, CDR2 SAAADI. The ends lost 3 bases at V and 4 bases at J; junction bases unmatched: 5. The CDR3 sequence is 15 residues long. CDR3 bases: TGCGCCAGCAGTGAACCGGGACAGGGGGGTTACGAGCAGTACTTC. Translation: CASSEPGQGGYEQYF.

This chain uses TRBV7-8 with TRBJ1-6; no clear D. V dropped 1 base and J dropped 7 bases, with 5 bases sitting between them. The CDR3 covers 13 residues. Per germline, CDR1 SGHVS and CDR2 FQNEAQ. This CDR3 reads CASSLGINSPLHF. The CDR3 region has the DNA TGTGCCAGCAGCTTAGGGATAAATTCACCCCTCCACTTT.

Comments on this clonotype: This may stem from a read error, because a much larger clone lies one nucleotide away. The chain's CDR3 is CASNPSPGSEQYF. The CDR3 DNA reads as TGTGCCAGCAACCCAAGCCCAGGAAGCGAGCAGTACTTC. The rearrangement links TRBV5-6 to TRBJ2-7; D is ambiguous. CDR3 length: 13 residues. CDR1 and CDR2 (germline): SGHDT, YYEEEE. V was pared by 6 bases and J by 6 bases, with 16 bases between.

The gene calls are TRBV7-6 and TRBJ1-1; D uncertain. This CDR3 comprises 15 residues. The ends were cut back, 1 base at V and 1 base at J, with 10 bases in the middle. Germline V lookup: CDR1 SGHVS, CDR2 FNYEAQ. The CDR3 DNA sequence: TGTGCCAGCAGCTTAGAGCCAGATCCGAACACTGAAGCTTTCTTT. The encoded protein is CASSLEPDPNTEAFF. The whole variable domain, remainder taken from reference TRBV7-6 and TRBJ1-1, is GAGVSQSPRYKVTKRGQDVALRCDPISGHVSLYWYRQALGQGPEFLTYFNYEAQQDKSGLPNDRFSAERPEGSISTLTIQRTEQRDSAMYRCASSLEPDPNTEAFFGQGTRLTVV.

The V call is TRBV2, the J call TRBJ1-2; D is perhaps TRBD1 (5 bases). Germline V CDR1 and CDR2: SNHLY, FYNNEI. The CDR3 extends over 14 amino acids. Trimming stripped 4 bases from V and 4 bases from J, with 13 bases between. The CDR3 is CASSVSGDGYGYTF. CDR3 bases: TGTGCCAGCAGTGTTTCGGGGGACGGCTATGGCTACACCTTC. Variable domain in full (rest from reference TRBV2 and TRBJ1-2): EPEVTQTPSHQVTQMGQEVILRCVPISNHLYFYWYRQILGQKVEFLVSFYNNEISEKSEIFDDQFSVERPDGSNFTLKIRSTKLEDSAMYFCASSVSGDGYGYTFGSGTRLTVV.

V usage is TRBV7-8 and J usage is TRBJ1-1; D is undetermined. V lost 4 bases and J 8 bases, leaving 2 bases between the germline ends. CDR3 length: 9 amino acids. Germline CDR1 reads SGHVS; CDR2 reads FQNEAQ. In nucleotides, the CDR3 is TGTGCCAGCAGCTCAGAAGCTTTCTTT. The encoded protein is CASSSEAFF.

This clonotype showed up just a few times. V usage is TRBV10-3 and J usage is TRBJ2-1, with D possibly being TRBD2 (5 bases). With 3 bases removed from V and 7 bases from J, the gap between germline ends came to 13 bases. The CDR3 consists of 14 residues. Per germline, CDR1 ENHRY and CDR2 SYGVKD. The CDR3 sequence is CAISDGKGMNEQFF. The DNA for the CDR3 is TGTGCCATCAGTGACGGGAAGGGAATGAATGAGCAGTTCTTC.

The rearrangement joins TRBV7-3 to TRBJ2-7, with 9 bases fitting TRBD1. Trimming at V came to 10 bases and at J to 6 bases, leaving 7 bases not matched to a gene. Germline CDR1 SGHTA, CDR2 FQGTGA. The CDR3 has 12 amino acids. CDR3 nucleotide sequence: TGTGCCAACGAAACAGGGGGCGGCGAGCAGTACTTC. It translates to CANETGGGEQYF.

CDR3 sequence reads: CASAGGVNEQFF. The CDR3 DNA is TGTGCCAGCGCGGGGGGCGTGAATGAGCAGTTCTTC. The chain uses TRBV7-9 and TRBJ2-1, with 8 bases fitting TRBD2. The CDR3 totals 12 residues. V shed 8 bases and J 7 bases; nucleotides not matched to a gene: 4. Germline V gene data show CDR1 as SEHNR and CDR2 as FQNEAQ (reference sequence). Full variable domain (rest looked up from reference TRBV7-9 and TRBJ2-1): DTGVSQNPRHKITKRGQNVTFRCDPISEHNRLYWYRQTLGQGPEFLTYFQNEAQLEKSRLLSDRFSAERPKGSFSTLEIQRTEQGDSAMYLCASAGGVNEQFFGPGTRLTVL.

The chain uses TRBV10-3 and TRBJ2-5; the match to TRBD2 covers 12 bases. CDR1 ENHRY and CDR2 SYGVKD come from the germline V gene. The ends lost 10 bases at V and 5 bases at J; junction bases unmatched: 20. This CDR3 contains 18 residues. The CDR3 sequence: CASSPQTGLAGVGETQYF. The CDR3 DNA reads as TGTGCCAGCAGCCCACAAACGGGACTAGCGGGTGTGGGGGAGACCCAGTACTTC.

This clonotype appeared a few times. The CDR3 nucleotides read TGTGCAACCGGGGATAGCAATCAGCCCCAGCATTTT. It encodes CATGDSNQPQHF. The V call is TRBV10-3, the J call TRBJ1-5; D not resolved. The CDR3 contains 12 residues. Germline CDR1 is ENHRY and CDR2 is SYGVKD.

As to this clonotype: One end of the junction does not line up with germline, which may come from a read error. The V and J genes are TRBV10-3 and TRBJ1-5; D gene unclear. The germline V gene encodes CDR1 ENHRY and CDR2 SYGVKD. The CDR3 loop spans 13 amino acids. CDR3 nucleotide sequence: TGTGCCAGCAGTAGGGATCTCAATCAGCCCCGGCATTTT. This codes for CASSRDLNQPRHF.

This clonotype has a single count. V usage is TRBV29-1 and J usage is TRBJ2-7, with 9 bases lining up with TRBD1. The CDR3 totals 13 residues. V trimming: 6 bases; J trimming: 6 bases; junction bases outside the gene matches: 9. Germline V CDR1 and CDR2: SQVTM, ANQGSEA. CDR3 nucleotide sequence: TGCAGCGTGCCGGGACAGGGAGGCCTCGAGCAGTACTTC. Amino acid sequence: CSVPGQGGLEQYF.

The gene calls are TRBV7-3 and TRBJ2-5; D perhaps matches TRBD2 (5 bases). Trimming stripped 5 bases from V and 5 bases from J, with 9 bases between. Germline values: CDR1 SGHTA, CDR2 FQGTGA. The CDR3 totals 12 residues. The CDR3 DNA follows: TGTGCCAGCAGCCAGACTAAGGAGACCCAGTACTTC. Translating it yields CASSQTKETQYF.

The genes are TRBV2 and TRBJ2-7, with 9 bases aligning to TRBD2. This CDR3 contains 14 residues. Per germline, CDR1 SNHLY and CDR2 FYNNEI. V was clipped by 3 bases and J by 3 bases; unmatched bases: 3. The CDR3 sequence: CASSDSGGVYEQYF. CDR3 DNA: TGTGCCAGCAGTGATAGCGGGGGAGTCTACGAGCAGTACTTC.

The chain uses TRBV7-3 and TRBJ2-7; D tentatively fits TRBD1 or TRBD2 (6 bases each). The CDR3 totals 11 residues. The germline V gene has CDR1 SGHTA and CDR2 FQGTGA. Trimming cost V 5 bases and J 9 bases, with 11 bases left between them. CDR3 region: CASSLPGAQYF. The CDR3 DNA reads as TGTGCCAGCAGCCTACCGGGGGCGCAGTACTTC.

CDR3 in DNA: TGCGCCAGCAGTGTCCAGCTAAACACTGAAGCTTTCTTT. It yields the protein CASSVQLNTEAFF. The chain uses TRBV10-1 and TRBJ1-1, with D unresolved. Germline CDR1 is WNHNN and CDR2 is SYGVQD (reference sequence). The V and J ends lost 4 bases and 2 bases respectively, with 8 bases between them. There are 13 residues in the CDR3.

The CDR3 DNA follows: TGTGCCAGCAGCTTGGAGGGGGACTACTATGGCTACACCTTC. Translation gives CASSLEGDYYGYTF. J is TRBJ1-2 and V is TRBV7-9; tentatively, D is TRBD1 (6 bases). The V end lost 3 bases, the J end lost 3 bases, and 11 bases lay between the germline ends. CDR1 is SEHNR, CDR2 FQNEAQ, per germline (reference sequence). The CDR3 runs to 14 residues.

The chain employs TRBV7-9 and TRBJ2-7; 8 positions match TRBD1. CDR3 length: 15 amino acids. Germline assignment: CDR1 SEHNR and CDR2 FQNEAQ (reference sequence). J lost 2 bases, V lost 3 bases, and 6 bases had no gene match. Written as DNA, the CDR3 is TGTGCCAGCAGCTTCGGACAGGGAGAGGCCTACGAGCAGTACTTC. Its protein is CASSFGQGEAYEQYF.

On this clonotype itself: A single base separates this from a much larger clone, so it may be a read error. The V gene is TRBV7-9, the J gene TRBJ2-1; D may be TRBD2 (7 bases). Germline loops: CDR1 SEHNR, CDR2 FQNEAQ (reference sequence). This CDR3 has 14 residues. This CDR3 reads CVSRPDSGNNEQFF. CDR3 nucleotide sequence: TGTGTCAGCAGACCGGACAGCGGGAACAATGAGCAGTTCTTC.